A single T cell receptor (beta chain) is shown here with its context. Clones were read by immunoSEQ multiplex PCR, and TCRdb kept only the in-frame ones, dropping some. Of about 30,000 clones listed, 90% were seen once; the top ten hold roughly 0.56%. These data originate in a study of T cell changes during pregnancy in multiple sclerosis. Germline V lookup: CDR1 LNHDA, CDR2 SQIVND (reference sequence). There are 15 residues in the CDR3. The ends lost 4 bases at V and 3 bases at J; junction bases unmatched: 6. The chain is built from TRBV19 and TRBJ2-3, with 8 bases aligning to TRBD1. This clonotype was obtained from a female donor in good health, enrolled as a control in a pregnancy study. The sample in question was CD4+ T cells from peripheral blood mononuclear cells, obtained in the third trimester of pregnancy. CDR3 protein: CASSTRQGRTDTQYF. The CDR3, as DNA: TGTGCCAGTAGTACCAGACAGGGGAGAACAGATACGCAGTATTTT.